The TCR beta chain described here comes from a study of beta chain features in type 1 diabetes. General study points: Shorter TCRB CDR3s, moderately but significantly so, were found in Type 1 diabetes patients in all four CD4+ subsets. Patients and controls would be equally affected if PCR favored shorter templates. Diminished insertions and augmented deletions at VDJ junctions characterized type 1 diabetes patients. Patients' naive, central memory and Treg TCRB repertoires seemed closer to one another than those of healthy donors.

Every isolated RNA sample was fully reverse transcribed, so sequencing captured expressed TCRB transcripts. Clones were sequenced by immunoSEQ multiplex PCR, and TCRdb holds only the in-frame ones, with some missing. The data contain under 300,000 clones, 11% to 15% of them singletons. Points on this clone: Its antigen is undetermined.

Per germline, CDR1 SGHTA and CDR2 FQGNSA. V was cut by 5 bases and J by 2 bases, with 15 bases left in between. There are 15 residues in the CDR3. Heparinised blood was drawn once per donor, averaging approximately 0.12 L. V is TRBV7-2 and J is TRBJ2-5; a possible D gene is TRBD2 (5 bases). The sequence was collected from a man in his thirties or forties with type 1 diabetes. The specimen was naive CD4+ T cells from blood. The chain's CDR3 is CASSPEGRRQETQYF. In DNA form, the CDR3 reads TGTGCCAGCAGCCCAGAGGGCAGGCGTCAAGAGACCCAGTACTTC.